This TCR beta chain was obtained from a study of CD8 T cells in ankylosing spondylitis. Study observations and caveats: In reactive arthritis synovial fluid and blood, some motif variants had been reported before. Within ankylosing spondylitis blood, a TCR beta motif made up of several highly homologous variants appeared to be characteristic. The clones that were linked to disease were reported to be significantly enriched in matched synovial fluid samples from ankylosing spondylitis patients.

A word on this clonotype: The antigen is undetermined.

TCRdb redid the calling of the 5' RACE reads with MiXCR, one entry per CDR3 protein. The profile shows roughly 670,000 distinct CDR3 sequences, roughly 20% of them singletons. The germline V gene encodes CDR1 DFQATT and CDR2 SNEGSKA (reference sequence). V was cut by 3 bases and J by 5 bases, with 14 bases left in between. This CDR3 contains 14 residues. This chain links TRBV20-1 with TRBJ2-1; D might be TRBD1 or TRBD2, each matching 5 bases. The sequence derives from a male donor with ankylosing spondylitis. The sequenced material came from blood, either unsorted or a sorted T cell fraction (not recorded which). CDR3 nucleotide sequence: TGCAGTGCTAGCTCGGGGACCCCCCACAATGAGCAGTTCTTC. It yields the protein CSASSGTPHNEQFF.